Listed here are 14 T cell receptor beta chains from one sample, sequenced in a study of CD8 T cells in ankylosing spondylitis (dated by TCRdb to 2015 to 2018). Library construction relied on 5' RACE. The instrument was an Illumina HiSeq 2500. TCRdb reanalyzed the raw reads on its own, using fastp at Q25 for trimming and MiXCR for clone calling, and kept in-frame beta chains. Duplicate CDR3 protein sequences are folded into a single record with the most common DNA and genes. The table for this sample lists approximately 260,000 distinct CDR3 sequences; about 20% of them were counted only once. The top ten hold 25% to 40% of the sample. The material sequenced was blood, either unsorted or a sorted T cell fraction (not recorded which). The origin of the receptors is a male donor with ankylosing spondylitis or in good health (not recorded which).

This clonotype was seen a handful of times. The rearrangement uses TRBV21-1 and TRBJ2-7; no DNA check was done on the table's D call, TRBD2. TRBV21-1 has pseudogene status. The CDR3 is 16 amino acids. The CDR3: CASSKGGTSGRYEQYF. The CDR3, as DNA: TGTGCCAGCAGCAAAGGGGGGACTAGCGGGAGATACGAGCAGTACTTC.

This clonotype was observed a few times. J is TRBJ2-7 and V is TRBV10-3; no reliable D call. CDR3 size: 13 residues. Germline CDR1 is ENHRY and CDR2 is SYGVKD. Trimming took off 1 base at V and 0 bases at J, with 4 bases between the two ends. CDR3 coding DNA: TGTGCCATCAGTGAGTACGACTCCTACGAGCAGTACTTC. Amino acids: CAISEYDSYEQYF.

This clonotype has a handful of counts. The chain carries TRBV6-1 and TRBJ2-2, with a weak D call TRBD2 (6 bases). The CDR3 contains 15 residues. The germline V and J ends were trimmed by 4 bases and 1 base, with 10 bases remaining between them. Germline V CDR1 and CDR2: MNHNS, SASEGT. The CDR3 loop is CASSAGTENTGELFF. In DNA form, the CDR3 reads TGTGCCAGCAGTGCCGGGACTGAGAACACCGGGGAGCTGTTTTTT.

For this clonotype: With a much larger clone just one base away, this may be a read error. The chain has TRBV6-4 and TRBJ2-1, with 10 bases matching TRBD2. Per germline, CDR1 MRHNA and CDR2 SNTAGT. The CDR3 loop spans 15 amino acids. CDR3 in DNA: TGTGCCTGCAGTAAAGCGGGAGGGGGAAGAAATGAGCAGTTCTTC. It specifies CACSKAGGGRNEQFF.

DNA for the CDR3: TGTGCCACTGGAGTCGGTGACGGGGAGCTGTTTTTT. Translating it yields CATGVGDGELFF. This chain uses TRBV12-3 or TRBV12-4 with TRBJ2-2; D is undetermined. The CDR3 runs to 12 residues. V lost 10 bases and J 7 bases, leaving 13 bases between the germline ends.

V and J are TRBV20-1 and TRBJ2-1; 7 bases match TRBD2. The V segment lost 6 bases and the J segment 8 bases; nucleotides outside the gene matches: 13. The CDR3 is 14 residues long. Germline lookup yields CDR1 DFQATT and CDR2 SNEGSKA (reference sequence). CDR3 nucleotides: TGCAGTGCCATTCCGCGGGAGATCGTCGATGAGCAGTTCTTC. It translates to CSAIPREIVDEQFF.

The V gene is TRBV4-2, the J gene TRBJ2-1; D gene unclear. Germline-derived CDR1 and CDR2 are LGHNA and YNFKEQ. The V gene lost 1 base and the J gene lost 8 bases, with 12 bases spanning the gap. The CDR3 has 14 residues. The CDR3 DNA reads TGTGCCAGCAGCCAAGCAGCGATAGGGCATGAGCAGTTCTTC. Its translation: CASSQAAIGHEQFF.

This clonotype was counted a few times. The chain employs TRBV6-5 and TRBJ2-7, with D tentatively TRBD1 or TRBD2 (6 bases each). V lost 0 bases, J lost 4 bases, and 10 bases lay in between. The CDR3 totals 14 residues. Looked up from germline, CDR1 is MNHEY and CDR2 is SVGAGI. DNA for the CDR3: TGTGCCAGCAGTTACTCATGGGGGGCTTACGAGCAGTACTTC. Translation: CASSYSWGAYEQYF.

V is TRBV29-1 and J is TRBJ2-5; 7 nucleotides align to TRBD1. The length of the CDR3 is 14 residues. Germline CDR1 SQVTM, CDR2 ANQGSEA. V was pared by 3 bases and J by 7 bases, with 11 bases of the junction left unmatched. This CDR3 reads CSVDEGTARGTQYF. CDR3 in DNA: TGCAGCGTTGACGAAGGGACAGCTCGGGGGACCCAGTACTTC.

This CDR3 is CATGGGLETQYF. The DNA of the CDR3 is TGTGCCACAGGGGGGGGGTTAGAGACCCAGTACTTC. This chain uses TRBV7-2 with TRBJ2-5; D tentatively reads TRBD1 or TRBD2 (7 bases each). The length of the CDR3 is 12 residues. V was trimmed by 10 bases and J by 4 bases, leaving 13 bases between them. Germline-derived CDR1 and CDR2 are SGHTA and FQGNSA.

The sample holds a few counts of this clonotype. The chain couples TRBV10-2 to TRBJ2-7; 7 bases agree with TRBD2. Per germline, CDR1 WSHSY and CDR2 SAAADI. The trim removed 3 bases at V and 4 bases at J, leaving 9 bases unmatched. The CDR3 runs 15 residues. The CDR3 region has the DNA TGCGCCAGCAGTGAACATATCGTCGGGGGGTACGAGCAGTACTTC. Translated, it gives CASSEHIVGGYEQYF.

There are many counts of this clonotype. CDR3 in amino acids: CASSFGQNEQFF. CDR3 DNA: TGTGCCAGCAGCTTCGGACAGAATGAGCAGTTCTTC. This rearrangement joins TRBV7-3 to TRBJ2-1; weak D call: TRBD1 (6 bases). V lost 3 bases to trimming and J lost 7 bases, with 7 bases between them. Germline CDR1 reads SGHTA; CDR2 reads FQGTGA. The CDR3 sequence is 12 residues long.

The V gene is TRBV5-1, the J gene TRBJ2-1; D may be TRBD2 (6 bases). Trimming stripped 7 bases from V and 6 bases from J, with 14 bases between. CDR1 SGHRS and CDR2 YFSETQ come from the germline V gene. CDR3 length equals 13 residues. The DNA of the CDR3 is TGCGCCAGCGGGGGGACCGTTACCAATGAGCAGTTCTTC. Its protein is CASGGTVTNEQFF.

This clonotype was seen a few times. This sequence joins TRBV5-1 and TRBJ2-7, with D possibly called TRBD1 or TRBD2 (5 bases each). The CDR3 contains 14 residues. Germline V gives CDR1 SGHRS, CDR2 YFSETQ. The V end lost 0 bases, the J end lost 3 bases, and 10 bases lay between the germline ends. The CDR3 DNA reads as TGCGCCAGCAGCTTGGCCGAGAGGGGCTACGAGCAGTACTTC. Amino acid sequence: CASSLAERGYEQYF. The full variable domain, its missing parts supplied by reference TRBV5-1 and TRBJ2-7, is KAGVTQTPRYLIKTRGQQVTLSCSPISGHRSVSWYQQTPGQGLQFLFEYFSETQRNKGNFPGRFSGRQFSNSRSEMNVSTLELGDSALYLCASSLAERGYEQYFGPGTRLTVT.